The sequence of this T cell receptor (beta chain) was determined in a study of PD-1 blockade in classical Hodgkin lymphoma. As for the study in general: Nivolumab 3 mg/kg was given intravenously every 2 weeks.

A remark on this clone: As yet, its antigen is unknown.

Brentuximab vedotin exposure varied among the patients, all of whom had relapsed after autologous stem cell transplantation. Only in-frame clones appear in the TCRdb table, and some are missing; sequencing was by immunoSEQ multiplex PCR. The sample lists almost 100,000 clones, over 85% occurring once. The CDR3 is made up of 15 amino acids. CDR1 is MGHDK, CDR2 SYGVNS, per germline. The V and J ends lost 7 bases and 0 bases respectively, with 16 bases between them. Study-level findings and limits: Prior therapy or disease activity may underlie the repertoire differences, whose causes remain undefined. The study found that TCR diversity rose significantly by C4D1 in CD4+ but not CD8+ cells.

Sequencing was performed on peripheral blood mononuclear cells (PBMCs), taken at baseline. This sequence was found in a human donor with classical Hodgkin lymphoma. The chain is built from TRBV25-1 and TRBJ2-7; D may correspond to TRBD1 or TRBD2 (5 bases each). The CDR3 coding sequence is TGTGCCAGCAACCCGACGGGGACGAGCTCCTACGAGCAGTACTTC. Encoded protein: CASNPTGTSSYEQYF.